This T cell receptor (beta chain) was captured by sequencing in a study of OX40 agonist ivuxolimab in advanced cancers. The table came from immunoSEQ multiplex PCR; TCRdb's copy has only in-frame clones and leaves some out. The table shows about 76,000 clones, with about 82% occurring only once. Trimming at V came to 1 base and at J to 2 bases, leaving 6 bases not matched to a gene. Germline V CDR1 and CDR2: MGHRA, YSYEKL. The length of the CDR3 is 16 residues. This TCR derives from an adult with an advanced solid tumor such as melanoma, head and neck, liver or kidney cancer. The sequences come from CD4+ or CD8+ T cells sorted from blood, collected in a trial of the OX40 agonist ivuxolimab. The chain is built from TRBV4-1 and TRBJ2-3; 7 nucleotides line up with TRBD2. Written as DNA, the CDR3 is TGCGCCAGCAGCCAAGCCCACGGGGGGATCACAGATACGCAGTATTTT. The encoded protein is CASSQAHGGITDTQYF.